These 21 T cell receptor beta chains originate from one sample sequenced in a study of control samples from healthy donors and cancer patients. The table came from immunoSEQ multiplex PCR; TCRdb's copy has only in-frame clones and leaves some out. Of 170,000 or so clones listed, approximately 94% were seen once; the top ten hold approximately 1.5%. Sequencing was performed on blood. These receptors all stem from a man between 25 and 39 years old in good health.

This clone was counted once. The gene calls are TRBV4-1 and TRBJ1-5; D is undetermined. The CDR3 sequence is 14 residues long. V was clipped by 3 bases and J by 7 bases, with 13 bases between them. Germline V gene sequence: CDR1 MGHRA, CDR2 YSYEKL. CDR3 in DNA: TGCGCCAGCAGCCAGGCGGGGTTTTGGCAGCCCCAGCATTTT. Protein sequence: CASSQAGFWQPQHF.

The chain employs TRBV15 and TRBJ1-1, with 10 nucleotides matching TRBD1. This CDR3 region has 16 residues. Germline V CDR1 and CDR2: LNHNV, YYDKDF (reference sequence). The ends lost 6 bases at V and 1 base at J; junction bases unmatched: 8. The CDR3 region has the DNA TGTGCCACCAGACCAGGGGACAGGGGACGGAACACTGAAGCTTTCTTT. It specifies CATRPGDRGRNTEAFF.

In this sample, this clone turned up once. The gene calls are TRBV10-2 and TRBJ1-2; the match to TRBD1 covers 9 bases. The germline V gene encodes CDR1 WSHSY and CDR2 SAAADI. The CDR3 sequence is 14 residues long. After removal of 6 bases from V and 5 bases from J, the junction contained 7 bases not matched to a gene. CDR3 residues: CASSGTGLGYGYTF. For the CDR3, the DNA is TGCGCCAGCAGCGGGACAGGGCTCGGGTATGGCTACACCTTC.

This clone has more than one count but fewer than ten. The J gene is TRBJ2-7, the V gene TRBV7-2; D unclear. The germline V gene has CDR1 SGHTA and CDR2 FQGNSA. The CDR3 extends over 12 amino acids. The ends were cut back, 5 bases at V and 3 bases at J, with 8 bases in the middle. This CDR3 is CASSALGYEQYF. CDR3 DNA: TGTGCCAGCAGCGCATTGGGCTACGAGCAGTACTTC. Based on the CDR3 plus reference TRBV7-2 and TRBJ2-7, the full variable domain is GAGVSQSPSNKVTEKGKDVELRCDPISGHTALYWYRQSLGQGLEFLIYFQGNSAPDKSGLPSDRFSAERTGGSVSTLTIQRTQQEDSAVYLCASSALGYEQYFGPGTRLTVT.

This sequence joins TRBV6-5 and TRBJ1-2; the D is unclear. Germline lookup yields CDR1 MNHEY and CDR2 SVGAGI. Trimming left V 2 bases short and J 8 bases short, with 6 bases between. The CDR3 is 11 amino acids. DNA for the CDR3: TGTGCCAGCAGTTACAAAGGGGGCTACACCTTC. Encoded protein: CASSYKGGYTF.

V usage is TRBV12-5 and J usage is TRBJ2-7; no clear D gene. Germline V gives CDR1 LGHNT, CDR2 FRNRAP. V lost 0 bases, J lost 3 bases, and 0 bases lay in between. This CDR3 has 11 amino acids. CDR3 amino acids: CASGLVYEQYF. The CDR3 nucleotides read TGTGCTAGTGGTTTGGTCTACGAGCAGTACTTC. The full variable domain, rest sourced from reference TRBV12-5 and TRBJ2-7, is DARVTQTPRHKVTEMGQEVTMRCQPILGHNTVFWYRQTMMQGLELLAYFRNRAPLDDSGMPKDRFSAEMPDATLATLKIQPSEPRDSAVYFCASGLVYEQYFGPGTRLTVT.

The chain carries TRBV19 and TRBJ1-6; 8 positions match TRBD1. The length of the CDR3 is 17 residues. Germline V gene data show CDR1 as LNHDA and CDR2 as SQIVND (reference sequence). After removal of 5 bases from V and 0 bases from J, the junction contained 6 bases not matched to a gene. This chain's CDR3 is CASSVRQGRSYNSPLHF. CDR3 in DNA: TGTGCCAGTAGTGTCCGACAGGGGCGCTCCTATAATTCACCCCTCCACTTT.

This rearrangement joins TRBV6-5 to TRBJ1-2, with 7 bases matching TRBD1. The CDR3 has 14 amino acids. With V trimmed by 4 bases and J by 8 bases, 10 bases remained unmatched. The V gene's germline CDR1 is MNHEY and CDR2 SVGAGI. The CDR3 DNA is TGTGCCAGCAGTTCTACAGGGGTTGTAGGGGGCTACACCTTC. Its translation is CASSSTGVVGGYTF.

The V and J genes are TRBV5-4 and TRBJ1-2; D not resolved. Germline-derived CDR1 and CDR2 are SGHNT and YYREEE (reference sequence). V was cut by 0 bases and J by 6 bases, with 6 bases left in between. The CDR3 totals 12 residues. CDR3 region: CASSLAGDGYTF. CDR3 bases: TGTGCCAGCAGCTTGGCCGGGGATGGCTACACCTTC.

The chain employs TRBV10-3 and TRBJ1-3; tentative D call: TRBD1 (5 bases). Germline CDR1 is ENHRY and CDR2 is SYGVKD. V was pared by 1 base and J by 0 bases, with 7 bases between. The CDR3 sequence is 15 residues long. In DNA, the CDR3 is TGTGCCATCAGTGAGTTGGGGGGCTCTGGAAACACCATATATTTT. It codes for CAISELGGSGNTIYF.

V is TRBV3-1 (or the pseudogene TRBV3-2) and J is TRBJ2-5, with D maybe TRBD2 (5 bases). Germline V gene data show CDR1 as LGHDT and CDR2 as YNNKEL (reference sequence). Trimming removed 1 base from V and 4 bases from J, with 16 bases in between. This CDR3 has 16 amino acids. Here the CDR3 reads CASSQGTGLVRETQYF. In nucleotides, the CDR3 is TGTGCCAGCAGCCAAGGGACGGGGTTGGTACGAGAGACCCAGTACTTC.

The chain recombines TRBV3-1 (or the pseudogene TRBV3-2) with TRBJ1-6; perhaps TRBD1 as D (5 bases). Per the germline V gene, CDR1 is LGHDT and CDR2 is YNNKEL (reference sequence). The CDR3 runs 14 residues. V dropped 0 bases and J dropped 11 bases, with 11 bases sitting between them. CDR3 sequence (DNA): TGTGCCAGCAGCCAAGACCACCGGGGGGCACCCCTCCACTTT. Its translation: CASSQDHRGAPLHF.

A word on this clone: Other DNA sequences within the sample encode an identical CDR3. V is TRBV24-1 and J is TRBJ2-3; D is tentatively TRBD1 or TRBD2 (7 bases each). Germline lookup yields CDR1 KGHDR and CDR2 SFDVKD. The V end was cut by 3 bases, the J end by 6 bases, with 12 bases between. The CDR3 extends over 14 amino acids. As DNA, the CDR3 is TGTGCCACCAGTGATCCCAGGGGGGGTGATACGCAGTATTTT. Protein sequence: CATSDPRGGDTQYF.

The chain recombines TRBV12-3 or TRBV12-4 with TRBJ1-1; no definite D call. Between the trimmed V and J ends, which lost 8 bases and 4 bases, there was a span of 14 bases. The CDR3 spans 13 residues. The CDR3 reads CASLEGLGTEAFF. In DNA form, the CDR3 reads TGTGCCAGCCTAGAAGGTCTTGGCACTGAAGCTTTCTTT.

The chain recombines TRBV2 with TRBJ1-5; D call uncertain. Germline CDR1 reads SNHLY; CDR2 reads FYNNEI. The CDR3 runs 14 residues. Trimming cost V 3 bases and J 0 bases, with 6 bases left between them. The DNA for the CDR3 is TGTGCCAGCAGTGACACGTATAGCAATCAGCCCCAGCATTTT. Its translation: CASSDTYSNQPQHF.

CDR3 DNA sequence: TGTGCCACCCGGCTGAGCGGGTCCTCCTACGAGCAGTACTTC. Its protein product is CATRLSGSSYEQYF. The rearrangement uses TRBV6-5 and TRBJ2-7; possibly TRBD2 for D (6 bases). CDR1 and CDR2 (germline): MNHEY, SVGAGI. The CDR3 covers 14 residues. V was trimmed by 10 bases and J by 0 bases, leaving 16 bases between them.

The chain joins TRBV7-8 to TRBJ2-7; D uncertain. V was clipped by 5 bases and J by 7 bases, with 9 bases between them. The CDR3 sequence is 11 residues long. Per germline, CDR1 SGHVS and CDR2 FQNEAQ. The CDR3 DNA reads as TGTGCCAGCAGCGTCAGTGATGAGCAGTACTTC. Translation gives CASSVSDEQYF. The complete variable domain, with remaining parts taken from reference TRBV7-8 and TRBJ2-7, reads GAGVSQSPRYKVAKRGQDVALRCDPISGHVSLFWYQQALGQGPEFLTYFQNEAQLDKSGLPSDRFFAERPEGSVSTLKIQRTQQEDSAVYLCASSVSDEQYFGPGTRLTVT.

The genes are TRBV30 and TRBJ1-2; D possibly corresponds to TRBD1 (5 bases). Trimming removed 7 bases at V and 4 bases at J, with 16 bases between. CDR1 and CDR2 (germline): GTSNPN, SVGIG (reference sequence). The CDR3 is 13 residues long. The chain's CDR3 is CASTARVSYGYTF. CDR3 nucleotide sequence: TGTGCCTCCACGGCCAGGGTAAGCTATGGCTACACCTTC.

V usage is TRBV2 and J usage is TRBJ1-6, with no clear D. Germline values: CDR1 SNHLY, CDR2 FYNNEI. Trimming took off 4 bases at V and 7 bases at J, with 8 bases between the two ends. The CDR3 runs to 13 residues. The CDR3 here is CASSVQENSPLHF. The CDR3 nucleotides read TGTGCCAGCAGTGTTCAGGAAAATTCACCCCTCCACTTT.

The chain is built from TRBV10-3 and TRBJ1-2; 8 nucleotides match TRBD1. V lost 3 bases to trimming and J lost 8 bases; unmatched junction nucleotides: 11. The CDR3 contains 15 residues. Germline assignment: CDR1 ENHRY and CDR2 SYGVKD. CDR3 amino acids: CAISESQGQGGGYTF. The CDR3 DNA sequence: TGTGCCATCAGTGAATCCCAAGGACAGGGAGGAGGCTACACCTTC.

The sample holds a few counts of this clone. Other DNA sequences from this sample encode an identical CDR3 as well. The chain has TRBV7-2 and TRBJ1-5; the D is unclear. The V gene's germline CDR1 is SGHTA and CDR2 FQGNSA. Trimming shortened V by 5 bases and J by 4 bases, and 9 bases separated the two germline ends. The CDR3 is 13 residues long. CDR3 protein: CASSLGINQPQHF. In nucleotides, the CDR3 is TGTGCCAGCAGCCTAGGGATAAATCAGCCCCAGCATTTT.